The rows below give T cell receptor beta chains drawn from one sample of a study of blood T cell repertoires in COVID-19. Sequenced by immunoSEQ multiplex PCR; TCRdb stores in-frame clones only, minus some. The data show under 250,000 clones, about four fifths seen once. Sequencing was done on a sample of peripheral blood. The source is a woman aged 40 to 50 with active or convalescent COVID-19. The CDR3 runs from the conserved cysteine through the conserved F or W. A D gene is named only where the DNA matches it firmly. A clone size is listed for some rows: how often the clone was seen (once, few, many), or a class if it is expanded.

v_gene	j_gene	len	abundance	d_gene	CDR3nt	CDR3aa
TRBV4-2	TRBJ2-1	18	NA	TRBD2	TGTGCCAGCAGCCAAGATGCCCTAGCGGCTAGCTCCTACAATGAGCAGTTCTTC	CASSQDALAASSYNEQFF
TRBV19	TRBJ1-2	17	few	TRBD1	TGTGCCAGTAGTATTGCCTTCGGGGACAGGTCTTCCTATGGCTACACCTTC	CASSIAFGDRSSYGYTF
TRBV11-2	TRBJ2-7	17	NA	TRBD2	TGTGCCAGCAGCTCCGGTACTAGCGGGAGCCTCACGAACGAGCAGTACTTC	CASSSGTSGSLTNEQYF
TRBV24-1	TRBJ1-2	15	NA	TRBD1	TGTGCCACCTCAAGCACTACAGGGGTCATGCGGGGCTACACCTTC	CATSSTTGVMRGYTF
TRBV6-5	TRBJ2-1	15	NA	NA	TGTGCCAGCAGTTACTCCCAGGACTCCTACAATGAGCAGTTCTTC	CASSYSQDSYNEQFF
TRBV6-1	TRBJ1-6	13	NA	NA	TGTGCCAGCAGTGACAGGGGCGTGGGTCCCCTCCACTTT	CASSDRGVGPLHF
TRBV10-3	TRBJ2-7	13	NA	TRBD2	TGTGCCATCAGGACTAGCGGGGTCAACGAGCAGTACTTC	CAIRTSGVNEQYF
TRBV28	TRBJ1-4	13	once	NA	TGTGCCAGCCTACTTGCAACTAATGAAAAACTGTTTTTT	CASLLATNEKLFF
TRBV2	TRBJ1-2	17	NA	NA	TGTGCCAGCAGTGAAGTTGTAGGGGAATCGGACAACTATGGCTACACCTTC	CASSEVVGESDNYGYTF
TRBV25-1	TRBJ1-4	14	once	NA	TGTGCCAGCAGTGCCGGGACATTGGATGAAAAACTGTTTTTT	CASSAGTLDEKLFF
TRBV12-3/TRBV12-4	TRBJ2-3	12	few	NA	TGTGCCAGCAGTGCCTACACAGATACGCAGTATTTT	CASSAYTDTQYF
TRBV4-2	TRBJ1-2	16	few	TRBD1	TGTGCCAGCAGCCGTCCGGGACAGGGGGAAGTCTATGGCTACACCTTC	CASSRPGQGEVYGYTF
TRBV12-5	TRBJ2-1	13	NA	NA	TGTGCTAGTAAGGTAGGAGGCACGGGTTGGCAGTTCTTC	CASKVGGTGWQFF
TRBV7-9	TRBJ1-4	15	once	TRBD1	TGTGCCAGCACGACTGGGGGACAGGGAAATGAAAAACTGTTTTTT	CASTTGGQGNEKLFF
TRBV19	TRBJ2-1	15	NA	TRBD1	TGTGCCAGTAGTACGGACAGGGGGCTCTTAAATGAGCAGTTCTTC	CASSTDRGLLNEQFF
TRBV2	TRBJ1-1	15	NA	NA	TGTGCCAGCAGTGAAAGGGGCTTCGGGAACACTGAAGCTTTCTTT	CASSERGFGNTEAFF
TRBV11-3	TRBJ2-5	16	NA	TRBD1	TGTGCCAGCAGCATGGGACAGGGAGGATTCCAAGAGACCCAGTACTTC	CASSMGQGGFQETQYF
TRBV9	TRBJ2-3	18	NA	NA	TGTGCCAGCAGCGTATCTTTTTCTGCAGGTAGTAGCACAGATACGCAGTATTTT	CASSVSFSAGSSTDTQYF
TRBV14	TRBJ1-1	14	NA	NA	TGTGCCAGCAGCCACCGGGGGTTGAACACTGAAGCTTTCTTT	CASSHRGLNTEAFF
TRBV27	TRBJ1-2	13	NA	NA	TGTGCCAGCAGCCTAAGAACTAACTATGGCTACACCTTC	CASSLRTNYGYTF
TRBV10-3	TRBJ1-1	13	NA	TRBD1	TGTGCCATCGCAGGGGGTATGAACACTGAAGCTTTCTTT	CAIAGGMNTEAFF
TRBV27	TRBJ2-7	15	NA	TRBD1	TGTGCCAGCAGTTTAGCCGGGGACAGGGTCTACGAGCAGTACTTC	CASSLAGDRVYEQYF
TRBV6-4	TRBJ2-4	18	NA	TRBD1	TGTGCCAGCATAAACGGGACAGATTATGGGGGAGCCAAAAACATTCAGTACTTC	CASINGTDYGGAKNIQYF
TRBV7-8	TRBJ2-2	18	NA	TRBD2	TGTGCCAGCAGCTTCCCCGGACGAGCGGGAGGGGGTACCGGGGAGCTGTTTTTT	CASSFPGRAGGGTGELFF
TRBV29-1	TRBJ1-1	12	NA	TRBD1	TGCAGCTCGGGGGAGGGGGCGCCTGAAGCTTTCTTT	CSSGEGAPEAFF
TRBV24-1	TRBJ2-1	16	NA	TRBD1	TGTGCCACCAGTGCTACGACAGGGAACTCCTACAATGAGCAGTTCTTC	CATSATTGNSYNEQFF
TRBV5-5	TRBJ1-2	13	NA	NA	TGTGCCAGCAGGCACGACATCGACCATGGCTACACCTTC	CASRHDIDHGYTF
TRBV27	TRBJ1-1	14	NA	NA	TGTGCCAGCAGTTTCCGCAGGGGGAACACTGAAGCTTTCTTT	CASSFRRGNTEAFF
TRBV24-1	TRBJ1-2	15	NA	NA	TGTGCCACCAGTGATTTGAGTATCGGGTACTATGGCTACACCTTC	CATSDLSIGYYGYTF
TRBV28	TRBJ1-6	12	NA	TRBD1	TGTGCCGCCGGGGACAGTAATTCACCCCTCCACTTT	CAAGDSNSPLHF
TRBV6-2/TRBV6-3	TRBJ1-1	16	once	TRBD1	TGTGCCAGCAGCCCGGGACAGGGTCTTAGTTGGACTGAAGCTTTCTTT	CASSPGQGLSWTEAFF
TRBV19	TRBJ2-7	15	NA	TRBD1	TGTGCCAGTAGTATCGGGACAGGGGATTCCTACGAGCAGTACTTC	CASSIGTGDSYEQYF
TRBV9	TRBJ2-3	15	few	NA	TGTGCCAGCAGCGTAGTCGGGGTAAGCACAGATACGCAGTATTTT	CASSVVGVSTDTQYF
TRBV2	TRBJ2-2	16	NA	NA	TGTGCCAGCAGTGGGATCGGGAGCGGCTACACCGGGGAGCTGTTTTTT	CASSGIGSGYTGELFF
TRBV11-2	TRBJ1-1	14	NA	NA	TGTGCCAGCAGCTTAGTGGGCAAGAACACTGAAGCTTTCTTT	CASSLVGKNTEAFF
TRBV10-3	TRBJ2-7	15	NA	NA	TGTGCCATCAGTGAGTCGATTAGCCTCTTAGGCGAGCAGTACTTC	CAISESISLLGEQYF
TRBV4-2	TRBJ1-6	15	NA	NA	TGTGCCAGCAGCCAAGATACGGGGAGGAATTCACCCCTCCACTTT	CASSQDTGRNSPLHF
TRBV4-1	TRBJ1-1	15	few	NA	TGCGCCAGCAGCCAAGAGGGTGGGCGTTCAGGTATAGCTTTCTTT	CASSQEGGRSGIAFF
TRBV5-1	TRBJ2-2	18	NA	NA	TGCGCCAGCAGCTCAGAGCCAAAACGGCGGGGACTTACCGGGGAGCTGTTTTTT	CASSSEPKRRGLTGELFF